One T cell receptor (beta chain) is described in this entry. Its specificity is not known. This CDR3 contains 14 residues. Germline V gives CDR1 MGHRA, CDR2 YSYEKL. V was trimmed by 2 bases and J by 2 bases, leaving 10 bases between them. Primers used in a second PCR of about 6 to 11 cycles were a sample-barcoded 5' primer and a J-beta primer mix. Each cDNA molecule, via a template-switch adaptor with 12 random nucleotides, was tagged. TCRdb called the 5' RACE reads again in MiXCR, with one record for every CDR3 protein. Of almost 1 million distinct CDR3 sequences listed, roughly 50% were seen once; the top ten hold roughly 23%. Every sample had a minimum of 6.5 million PBMCs isolated. The data belong to a study of blood T cells in healthy people across ages. Study-level results: Age advanced and TCR beta diversity per million T cells fell, roughly linearly. Leaving the PBMCs unsorted stopped any conclusive comparison of naive versus antigen-experienced cells.

Source material: blood. The J gene is TRBJ2-7, the V gene TRBV4-1; tentatively, D is TRBD2 (6 bases). The TCR originated in a woman aged 60 to 75 in good health. The CDR3 loop is CASSQNGSPYEQYF. CDR3 DNA: TGCGCCAGCAGCCAAAACGGGAGCCCCTACGAGCAGTACTTC.